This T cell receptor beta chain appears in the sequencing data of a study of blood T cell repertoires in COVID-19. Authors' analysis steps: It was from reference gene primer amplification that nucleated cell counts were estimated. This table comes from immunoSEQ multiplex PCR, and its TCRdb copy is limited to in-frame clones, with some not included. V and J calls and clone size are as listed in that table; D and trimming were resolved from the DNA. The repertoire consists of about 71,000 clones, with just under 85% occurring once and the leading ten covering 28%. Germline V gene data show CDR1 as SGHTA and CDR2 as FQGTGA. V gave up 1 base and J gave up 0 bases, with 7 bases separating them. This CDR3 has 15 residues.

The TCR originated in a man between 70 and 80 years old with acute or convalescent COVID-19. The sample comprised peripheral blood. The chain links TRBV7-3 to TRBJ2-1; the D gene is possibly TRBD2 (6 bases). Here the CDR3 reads CASSLSGDSYNEQFF. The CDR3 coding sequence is TGTGCCAGCAGCTTAAGCGGGGACTCCTACAATGAGCAGTTCTTC.